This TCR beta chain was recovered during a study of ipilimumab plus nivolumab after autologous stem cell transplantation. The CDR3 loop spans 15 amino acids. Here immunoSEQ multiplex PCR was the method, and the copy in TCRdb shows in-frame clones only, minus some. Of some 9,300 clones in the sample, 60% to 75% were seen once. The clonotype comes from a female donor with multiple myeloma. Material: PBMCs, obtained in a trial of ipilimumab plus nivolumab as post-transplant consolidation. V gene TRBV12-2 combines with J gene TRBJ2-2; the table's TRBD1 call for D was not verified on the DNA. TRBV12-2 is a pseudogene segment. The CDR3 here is CASSSYRENTGELFF. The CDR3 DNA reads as TGTGCCAGCAGCTCCTACAGGGAAAACACCGGGGAGCTGTTTTTT.